This entry lists 31 T cell receptor beta chains sequenced from one sample in a study of cytomegalovirus exposure and HLA in healthy donors. This table comes from immunoSEQ multiplex PCR, and its TCRdb copy is limited to in-frame clones, with some not included. The sample includes about 64,000 clones, 95% seen only once; the top ten take approximately 6%. The sample taken for sequencing was PBMCs. Receptors originate from a woman aged 18-30 years in good health and CMV-seropositive.

The chain is built from TRBV27 and TRBJ2-1, with 15 bases that match TRBD2. The trim removed 5 bases at V and 7 bases at J, leaving 3 bases unmatched. CDR3 length: 15 residues. Germline CDR1 is MNHEY and CDR2 is SMNVEV (reference sequence). The DNA of the CDR3 is TGTGCCAGCAGTGGACTAGCGGGAGGGCTAAATGAGCAGTTCTTC. Protein product: CASSGLAGGLNEQFF.

J is TRBJ2-7 and V is TRBV2; D may be TRBD1 (6 bases). Germline V gives CDR1 SNHLY, CDR2 FYNNEI. Trimming pared 7 bases from V and 4 bases from J, leaving 17 bases between. The CDR3 is made up of 14 amino acids. This chain's CDR3 is CASTEQGVAYEQYF. As DNA, the CDR3 is TGTGCCAGCACCGAACAGGGTGTGGCTTACGAGCAGTACTTC.

V is TRBV7-6 and J is TRBJ2-1; D may be TRBD2 (5 bases). Between the trimmed V and J ends, which lost 5 bases and 6 bases, there was a span of 11 bases. From germline, CDR1 is SGHVS and CDR2 FNYEAQ. The CDR3 totals 13 residues. Written as DNA, the CDR3 is TGTGCCAGCAGCCGACAAGAGGGCAATGAGCAGTTCTTC. Protein product: CASSRQEGNEQFF.

The count of this clone is one. The chain has TRBV9 and TRBJ2-3, with 9 positions matching TRBD2. This CDR3 is 16 amino acids long. Losses at the gene ends were 0 bases for V and 3 bases for J; bases not matched to a gene: 5. CDR1 SGDLS and CDR2 YYNGEE come from the germline V gene. This chain's CDR3 is CASSVGVSGGTDTQYF. The CDR3 nucleotides are TGTGCCAGCAGCGTAGGAGTTAGCGGGGGTACAGATACGCAGTATTTT.

This clone was seen only a few times. This chain joins TRBV6-1 and TRBJ1-6, with TRBD1 matching over 10 bases. The V and J ends lost 6 bases and 7 bases, in that order; junction bases with no gene match: 6. From germline, CDR1 is MNHNS and CDR2 SASEGT. This CDR3 region has 15 residues. CDR3: CASRTGTGENSPLHF. For the CDR3, the DNA is TGTGCCAGCAGAACCGGGACAGGGGAGAATTCACCCCTCCACTTT.

This clone was recorded only once. The chain carries TRBV19 and TRBJ2-5; D call uncertain. CDR1 LNHDA and CDR2 SQIVND come from the germline V gene (reference sequence). V was trimmed by 3 bases and J by 7 bases, leaving 12 bases between them. The CDR3 contains 13 residues. CDR3 DNA: TGTGCCAGTAGTATTAGGAGTAGTGGGACCCAGTACTTC. Its protein is CASSIRSSGTQYF.

This clone was counted once. The rearrangement joins TRBV30 to TRBJ1-1, with 8 positions matching TRBD1. The length of the CDR3 is 14 residues. Germline CDR1 is GTSNPN and CDR2 is SVGIG (reference sequence). V was pared by 3 bases and J by 0 bases, with 3 bases of the junction left unmatched. CDR3 nucleotide sequence: TGTGCCTGGAGAGTCAGGGGGCTGAACACTGAAGCTTTCTTT. Translating it yields CAWRVRGLNTEAFF.

The chain has TRBV18 and TRBJ1-3; D remains ambiguous. This CDR3 contains 13 residues. V lost 3 bases and J 0 bases, leaving 3 bases between the germline ends. Germline CDR1 reads KGHSH; CDR2 reads LQKENI. In DNA form, the CDR3 reads TGTGCCAGCTCACCCGTCTCTGGAAACACCATATATTTT. This translates into CASSPVSGNTIYF.

J is TRBJ1-2 and V is TRBV19; TRBD1 aligns across 7 bases. CDR3 length: 15 residues. The V segment lost 5 bases and the J segment 3 bases; nucleotides outside the gene matches: 9. Germline V CDR1 and CDR2: LNHDA, SQIVND (reference sequence). The CDR3 DNA reads as TGTGCCAGTAGTCCACAAACAGGGGCGGACTATGGCTACACCTTC. Its protein product is CASSPQTGADYGYTF.

The rearrangement links TRBV15 to TRBJ1-2, with D maybe TRBD1 (5 bases). The V end was cut by 0 bases, the J end by 3 bases, with 8 bases between. CDR1 and CDR2 from the germline V gene are LNHNV and YYDKDF (reference sequence). The CDR3 loop spans 14 amino acids. CDR3 nucleotides: TGTGCCACCAGCAGAGATTGGGGGGACTATGGCTACACCTTC. Protein sequence: CATSRDWGDYGYTF.

This chain links TRBV5-1 with TRBJ1-3, with TRBD1 matching 8 bases. Germline V gene sequence: CDR1 SGHRS, CDR2 YFSETQ. V dropped 4 bases and J dropped 0; count of bases not matched to a gene: 6. CDR3 length equals 16 residues. This CDR3 reads CASSGGQVDSGNTIYF. The CDR3 DNA follows: TGCGCCAGCAGCGGGGGACAGGTCGACTCTGGAAACACCATATATTTT.

The chain links TRBV18 to TRBJ1-4; 7 bases agree with TRBD1. The CDR3 has 14 amino acids. Per germline, CDR1 KGHSH and CDR2 LQKENI. V dropped 4 bases and J dropped 8; count of bases not matched to a gene: 7. The CDR3, as DNA: TGTGCCAGCTCACTGCGGCAGGGGGAGGAAAAACTGTTTTTT. Its protein product is CASSLRQGEEKLFF.

The rearrangement joins TRBV19 to TRBJ1-2; 10 bases map to TRBD1. There are 14 residues in the CDR3. V dropped 3 bases and J dropped 2; count of bases not matched to a gene: 0. In germline, CDR1 is LNHDA, CDR2 SQIVND (reference sequence). DNA for the CDR3: TGTGCCAGTAGTATGGACAGGGGGAACTATGGCTACACCTTC. It is translated as CASSMDRGNYGYTF.

The rearrangement joins TRBV7-2 to TRBJ1-1, with 7 bases identical to TRBD1. The V gene end was trimmed by 5 bases and the J gene end by 0 bases; junction bases not matched to a gene: 3. There are 14 residues in the CDR3. Looked up from germline, CDR1 is SGHTA and CDR2 is FQGNSA. CDR3 DNA sequence: TGTGCCAGCAGCCCGGGACAGTTGAACACTGAAGCTTTCTTT. This gives the protein CASSPGQLNTEAFF.

This clone was detected once. The chain links TRBV14 to TRBJ2-1; D gene unclear. Germline V gene sequence: CDR1 SGHDN, CDR2 FVKESK. V was cut by 0 bases and J by 8 bases, with 5 bases left in between. The CDR3 has 12 residues. The DNA of the CDR3 is TGTGCCAGCAGCCAAGATTTCTATGAGCAGTTCTTC. This gives the protein CASSQDFYEQFF.

This chain links TRBV6-1 with TRBJ1-5; weak D call: TRBD1 (5 bases). This CDR3 has 18 amino acids. Trimming pared 2 bases from V and 2 bases from J, leaving 19 bases between. CDR1 is MNHNS, CDR2 SASEGT, per germline. CDR3 DNA: TGTGCCAGCAGTGAATTAAGGGGCCACCAAGATGGCAATCAGCCCCAGCATTTT. Translation: CASSELRGHQDGNQPQHF.

The chain carries TRBV11-2 and TRBJ2-2; D not certain. This CDR3 contains 14 residues. Per germline, CDR1 SGHAT and CDR2 FQNNGV. V lost 4 bases and J 1 base, leaving 7 bases between the germline ends. This CDR3 is CASSSNRNTGELFF. CDR3 bases: TGTGCCAGCAGCTCTAACAGGAACACCGGGGAGCTGTTTTTT.

V is TRBV6-1 and J is TRBJ2-7; 9 bases map to TRBD2. J was trimmed by 3 bases and V by 4 bases; bases with no gene match: 7. CDR1 and CDR2 (germline): MNHNS, SASEGT. The CDR3 spans 15 residues. The CDR3 spells CASSAERGEVYEQYF. The CDR3 DNA reads as TGTGCCAGCAGTGCAGAGCGGGGGGAAGTCTACGAGCAGTACTTC.

The chain uses TRBV29-1 and TRBJ1-2, with 9 bases identical to TRBD1. This CDR3 contains 13 residues. J was trimmed by 7 bases and V by 7 bases; bases with no gene match: 10. Germline V gene data show CDR1 as SQVTM and CDR2 as ANQGSEA. CDR3 DNA sequence: TGCAGCGCCCGGGACAGGGCAGGAGGTGGCTACACCTTC. This gives the protein CSARDRAGGGYTF.

This sequence joins TRBV25-1 and TRBJ2-2; 9 bases are a match to TRBD1. CDR1 is MGHDK and CDR2 is SYGVNS in the germline V gene. CDR3 length: 13 residues. The trim removed 6 bases at V and 7 bases at J, leaving 3 bases unmatched. This CDR3 reads CASRQGAGGELFF. The DNA for the CDR3 is TGTGCCAGCAGACAGGGGGCCGGCGGGGAGCTGTTTTTT.

This clone was seen only once. The chain recombines TRBV30 with TRBJ1-5, with D unclear. Germline CDR1 is GTSNPN and CDR2 is SVGIG (reference sequence). The CDR3 runs to 12 residues. The V end lost 0 bases, the J end lost 4 bases, and 4 bases lay between the germline ends. The CDR3 loop is CAWSVLNQPQHF. CDR3 nucleotide sequence: TGTGCCTGGAGTGTACTTAATCAGCCCCAGCATTTT.

The CDR3 bases are TGTGCCAGCAGCCGCCTCCTTCCGACACCGGGACTCGGTAAACTAGGAGGCTACAATGAGCAGTTCTTC. Amino acid sequence: CASSRLLPTPGLGKLGGYNEQFF. This sequence joins TRBV28 and TRBJ2-1; D perhaps matches TRBD2 (6 bases). The V and J ends lost 6 bases and 3 bases respectively, with 39 bases between them. Germline values: CDR1 MDHEN, CDR2 SYDVKM. The CDR3 has 23 residues. The whole variable domain, remainder taken from reference TRBV28 and TRBJ2-1, is DVKVTQSSRYLVKRTGEKVFLECVQDMDHENMFWYRQDPGLGLRLIYFSYDVKMKEKGDIPEGYSVSREKKERFSLILESASTNQTSMYLCASSRLLPTPGLGKLGGYNEQFFGPGTRLTVL.

This chain joins TRBV19 and TRBJ2-2; 8 bases are a match to TRBD2. Germline V lookup: CDR1 LNHDA, CDR2 SQIVND (reference sequence). CDR3 size: 15 residues. V lost 5 bases and J lost 0; bases outside the gene matches: 2. The CDR3 region is CASSVSGANTGELFF. The DNA of the CDR3 is TGTGCCAGTAGTGTTAGCGGGGCGAACACCGGGGAGCTGTTTTTT. Full variable domain (outside the CDR3, taken from reference TRBV19 and TRBJ2-2): DGGITQSPKYLFRKEGQNVTLSCEQNLNHDAMYWYRQDPGQGLRLIYYSQIVNDFQKGDIAEGYSVSREKKESFPLTVTSAQKNPTAFYLCASSVSGANTGELFFGEGSRLTVL.

The J gene is TRBJ1-5, the V gene TRBV28; unclear D gene. Germline-derived CDR1 and CDR2 are MDHEN and SYDVKM. The germline V and J ends were trimmed by 5 bases and 9 bases, with 11 bases remaining between them. The CDR3 consists of 12 residues. The CDR3 DNA reads TGTGCCAGCAGTCGGGTGCTAGGGCCCCAGCATTTT. This sequence encodes CASSRVLGPQHF.

The rearrangement links TRBV13 to TRBJ2-7, with no clear D. Germline loops: CDR1 PRHDT, CDR2 FYEKMQ (reference sequence). Trimming removed 0 bases at V and 0 bases at J, with 6 bases between. The CDR3 extends over 14 amino acids. CDR3 region: CASSLGRNSYEQYF. The CDR3 nucleotides are TGTGCCAGCAGCTTAGGCAGAAACTCCTACGAGCAGTACTTC.

The chain has TRBV6-1 and TRBJ1-5; D perhaps matches TRBD1 (5 bases). The CDR3 length is 14 residues. With 7 bases removed from V and 5 bases from J, the gap between germline ends came to 15 bases. The germline gives CDR1 MNHNS, CDR2 SASEGT. CDR3 residues: CASTDISFDQPQHF. CDR3 DNA: TGTGCCAGCACGGACATTAGCTTCGATCAGCCCCAGCATTTT.

The chain combines TRBV6-1 with TRBJ2-3, with D maybe TRBD1 (8 bases). This CDR3 has 21 amino acids. V was clipped by 2 bases and J by 0 bases, with 27 bases between them. Germline lookup yields CDR1 MNHNS and CDR2 SASEGT. CDR3 loop: CASSEPWDRPRGTTSTDTQYF. CDR3 DNA sequence: TGTGCCAGCAGTGAACCATGGGACAGGCCCCGAGGGACTACTAGCACAGATACGCAGTATTTT.

This rearrangement joins TRBV28 to TRBJ2-1; 10 bases match TRBD2. Germline trimming cut 8 bases from V and 9 bases from J; bases unmatched to any gene: 13. CDR1 and CDR2 (germline): MDHEN, SYDVKM. CDR3 length equals 15 residues. The CDR3 is CASLMGSGRDLEQFF. The CDR3 DNA sequence: TGTGCCAGCCTGATGGGGAGCGGGAGGGATCTTGAGCAGTTCTTC.

The genes are TRBV15 and TRBJ2-7, with 7 bases fitting TRBD1. Germline assignment: CDR1 LNHNV and CDR2 YYDKDF (reference sequence). The CDR3 loop spans 15 amino acids. With V trimmed by 1 base and J by 5 bases, 8 bases remained unmatched. The CDR3 DNA reads TGTGCCACCAGCAGAGGTGAAGGGGGCGGCGACGAGCAGTACTTC. It is translated as CATSRGEGGGDEQYF.

V is TRBV7-2 and J is TRBJ1-2; 8 nucleotides agree with TRBD1. V dropped 4 bases and J dropped 4; count of bases not matched to a gene: 5. The CDR3 length is 14 residues. Germline V lookup: CDR1 SGHTA, CDR2 FQGNSA. CDR3 residues: CASSWTGIPYGYTF. The CDR3 DNA sequence: TGTGCCAGCAGCTGGACAGGGATCCCCTATGGCTACACCTTC.

The V gene is TRBV5-1, the J gene TRBJ1-1; D is undetermined. V was pared by 1 base and J by 0 bases, with 7 bases between. The CDR3 is made up of 14 amino acids. CDR1 is SGHRS and CDR2 is YFSETQ in the germline V gene. The CDR3 region has the DNA TGCGCCAGCAGCTTGCGGGGATTGAACACTGAAGCTTTCTTT. It yields the protein CASSLRGLNTEAFF.